Below, 30 T cell receptor beta chains from the same sample are listed, as sequenced in a study of control samples from healthy donors and cancer patients. Assay: immunoSEQ multiplex PCR; the TCRdb copy retains only in-frame clones and omits some. This table holds tens of thousands of clones, around nine tenths found once. The source material was PBMCs. Receptors were obtained from a young man with colorectal cancer.

The rearrangement links TRBV10-1 to TRBJ2-4, with TRBD1 matching 9 bases. Germline-derived CDR1 and CDR2 are WNHNN and SYGVQD (reference sequence). CDR3 size: 16 residues. The CDR3 DNA reads as TGCTCTCCGGACAGGGGTCTCTCCTTAGCCAAAAACATTCAGTACTTC. It codes for CSPDRGLSLAKNIQYF.

This chain connects TRBV5-4 to TRBJ2-5, with TRBD1 identical over 12 bases. Germline loops: CDR1 SGHNT, CDR2 YYREEE (reference sequence). The CDR3 is 16 amino acids. With 0 bases clipped from V and 5 bases from J, the junction kept 5 bases outside the gene matches. Written as DNA, the CDR3 is TGTGCCAGCAGCTTGGCTGGGACAGGGGGCGTGGAGACCCAGTACTTC. Amino acids: CASSLAGTGGVETQYF.

This clone was seen just once. J is TRBJ2-2 and V is TRBV7-8; D gene ambiguous. Germline V gives CDR1 SGHVS, CDR2 FQNEAQ. The CDR3 length is 13 residues. The V and J ends lost 4 bases and 6 bases respectively, with 9 bases between them. The CDR3: CASSSLYSGELFF. The CDR3, as DNA: TGTGCCAGCAGCTCCCTTTATTCCGGGGAGCTGTTTTTT. Full variable domain (remainder filled in from reference TRBV7-8 and TRBJ2-2): GAGVSQSPRYKVAKRGQDVALRCDPISGHVSLFWYQQALGQGPEFLTYFQNEAQLDKSGLPSDRFFAERPEGSVSTLKIQRTQQEDSAVYLCASSSLYSGELFFGEGSRLTVL.

The chain joins TRBV12-3 or TRBV12-4 to TRBJ2-7; D is unclear. The CDR3 extends over 13 amino acids. V dropped 1 base and J dropped 0 bases, with 4 bases sitting between them. CDR3 nucleotide sequence: TGTGCCAGCAGTTTAGGCCTCTCCTACGAGCAGTACTTC. Its protein is CASSLGLSYEQYF.

This chain joins TRBV21-1 and TRBJ1-6; the table gives TRBD1 as D, unverified against the DNA. TRBV21-1 is assigned pseudogene status. This CDR3 is 12 amino acids long. In DNA form, the CDR3 reads TGTGCCAGCGCCTTGGGGCCTATCACCCTCCACTTT. Its translation is CASALGPITLHF.

V usage is TRBV13 and J usage is TRBJ2-1; D is possibly TRBD2 (6 bases). Trimming stripped 4 bases from V and 0 bases from J, with 10 bases between. Germline CDR1 reads PRHDT; CDR2 reads FYEKMQ (reference sequence). The CDR3 is 15 amino acids. CDR3 region: CASSSRGSSYNEQFF. CDR3 sequence (DNA): TGTGCCAGCAGCTCCCGGGGGAGCTCCTACAATGAGCAGTTCTTC.

The genes are TRBV7-8 and TRBJ1-2; unclear D gene. This CDR3 has 16 amino acids. Per germline, CDR1 SGHVS and CDR2 FQNEAQ. V dropped 3 bases and J dropped 1 base, with 15 bases sitting between them. The DNA for the CDR3 is TGTGCCAGCAGCTTGGAGGGATCGGGTGTTAACTATGGCTACACCTTC. Protein product: CASSLEGSGVNYGYTF.

The chain links TRBV30 to TRBJ2-4, with D uncertain. The ends were cut back, 1 base at V and 1 base at J, with 11 bases in the middle. The CDR3 runs to 15 residues. From germline, CDR1 is GTSNPN and CDR2 SVGIG (reference sequence). This CDR3 reads CAWSDRVRAKNIQYF. The CDR3 nucleotides are TGTGCCTGGAGTGATCGGGTCAGGGCCAAAAACATTCAGTACTTC.

The CDR3 bases are TGTGCCAGCAGCTTTCGAGGGGGCGACACCGGGGAGCTGTTTTTT. As protein: CASSFRGGDTGELFF. The chain links TRBV5-5 to TRBJ2-2; TRBD1 matches 7 bases. The CDR3 covers 15 residues. V shed 2 bases and J 3 bases; nucleotides not matched to a gene: 4. The germline V gene encodes CDR1 SGHKS and CDR2 YYEKEE (reference sequence).

The rearrangement uses TRBV6-6 and TRBJ2-2; TRBD1 agrees at 7 bases. There are 13 residues in the CDR3. The V gene's germline CDR1 is MNHNY and CDR2 SVGAGI (reference sequence). After removal of 6 bases from V and 7 bases from J, the junction contained 5 bases not matched to a gene. CDR3 nucleotide sequence: TGTGCCAGCAGCCTTACAGGGGACGGGGAGCTGTTTTTT. Its translation: CASSLTGDGELFF.

This rearrangement joins TRBV12-3 or TRBV12-4 to TRBJ1-2; D gene ambiguous. This CDR3 contains 13 residues. Trimming shortened V by 6 bases and J by 1 base, and 9 bases separated the two germline ends. CDR3 DNA sequence: TGTGCCAGCAGCCATCAGAATAACTATGGCTACACCTTC. Encoded protein: CASSHQNNYGYTF.

The V and J genes are TRBV9 and TRBJ2-2; D might be TRBD1 (6 bases). Trimming shortened V by 6 bases and J by 1 base, and 13 bases separated the two germline ends. Germline values: CDR1 SGDLS, CDR2 YYNGEE. The CDR3 consists of 15 residues. The CDR3 DNA is TGTGCCAGCACCGACCTAGGGGGGAACACCGGGGAGCTGTTTTTT. Its protein is CASTDLGGNTGELFF.

The CDR3 nucleotides are TGTGCCAGTAGTCGGAGGGACGAAGCGGACACTGAAGCTTTCTTT. Translation: CASSRRDEADTEAFF. J is TRBJ1-1 and V is TRBV19; possible D gene TRBD1, 5 bases. This CDR3 is 15 amino acids long. The V gene's germline CDR1 is LNHDA and CDR2 SQIVND (reference sequence). V was trimmed by 5 bases and J by 3 bases, leaving 16 bases between them. Full variable domain (missing parts from reference TRBV19 and TRBJ1-1): DGGITQSPKYLFRKEGQNVTLSCEQNLNHDAMYWYRQDPGQGLRLIYYSQIVNDFQKGDIAEGYSVSREKKESFPLTVTSAQKNPTAFYLCASSRRDEADTEAFFGQGTRLTVV.

This clone was observed a single time. The chain joins TRBV7-9 to TRBJ1-6, with D perhaps TRBD1 (5 bases). Trimming shortened V by 3 bases and J by 10 bases, and 13 bases separated the two germline ends. CDR1 SEHNR and CDR2 FQNEAQ come from the germline V gene (reference sequence). The CDR3 is made up of 14 amino acids. The CDR3 is CASSLAGYESPLHF. The CDR3 DNA sequence: TGTGCCAGCAGCTTGGCAGGGTATGAATCACCCCTCCACTTT.

The chain is built from TRBV15 and TRBJ2-1, with D perhaps TRBD1 (5 bases). Trimming shortened V by 1 base and J by 5 bases, and 12 bases separated the two germline ends. The CDR3 is made up of 15 amino acids. Germline CDR1 is LNHNV and CDR2 is YYDKDF (reference sequence). CDR3 region: CATSRARVIDNEQFF. CDR3 nucleotide sequence: TGTGCCACCAGCAGAGCCAGGGTAATAGACAATGAGCAGTTCTTC.

CDR3 DNA: TGTGCCTGGAGTGTACAAGGGAACACTGAAGCTTTCTTT. Encoded protein: CAWSVQGNTEAFF. The chain joins TRBV30 to TRBJ1-1, with D unresolved. V lost 0 bases, J lost 1 base, and 6 bases lay in between. The CDR3 length is 13 residues. The germline V gene encodes CDR1 GTSNPN and CDR2 SVGIG (reference sequence).

The gene calls are TRBV5-4 and TRBJ1-4; D gene ambiguous. V lost 9 bases to trimming and J lost 7 bases, with 7 bases between them. CDR1 SGHNT and CDR2 YYREEE come from the germline V gene (reference sequence). CDR3 length: 10 amino acids. The DNA of the CDR3 is TGTGCCATGGGGAGTGAAAAACTGTTTTTT. It specifies CAMGSEKLFF. Looking up the rest from reference TRBV5-4 and TRBJ1-4 gives the full variable domain: ETGVTQSPTHLIKTRGQQVTLRCSSQSGHNTVSWYQQALGQGPQFIFQYYREEENGRGNFPPRFSGLQFPNYSSELNVNALELDDSALYLCAMGSEKLFFGSGTQLSVL.

The chain couples TRBV9 to TRBJ2-1; 8 bases agree with TRBD2. CDR3 length equals 14 residues. CDR1 is SGDLS and CDR2 is YYNGEE in the germline V gene. The ends lost 4 bases at V and 9 bases at J; junction bases unmatched: 9. The CDR3: CASSPPGGPTEQFF. The CDR3 nucleotides are TGTGCCAGCAGCCCGCCGGGGGGGCCAACTGAGCAGTTCTTC.

This clone came up once. The rearrangement joins TRBV7-2 to TRBJ2-1; possible D gene TRBD2, 6 bases. Germline V gives CDR1 SGHTA, CDR2 FQGNSA. The CDR3 is made up of 15 amino acids. Trimming pared 5 bases from V and 5 bases from J, leaving 16 bases between. The CDR3 DNA is TGTGCCAGCAGCCTTCTGCGGGGTGCTAACAATGAGCAGTTCTTC. Amino acids: CASSLLRGANNEQFF.

This clone has only one observation. The J gene is TRBJ1-3, the V gene TRBV9; 10 bases are a match to TRBD1. V was clipped by 4 bases and J by 1 base; unmatched bases: 5. Germline values: CDR1 SGDLS, CDR2 YYNGEE. The CDR3 runs 16 residues. The CDR3, as DNA: TGTGCCAGCAGCAGGCGGGACAGGGGATCTGGAAACACCATATATTTT. This gives the protein CASSRRDRGSGNTIYF. Looking up the rest from reference TRBV9 and TRBJ1-3 gives the full variable domain: DSGVTQTPKHLITATGQRVTLRCSPRSGDLSVYWYQQSLDQGLQFLIQYYNGEERAKGNILERFSAQQFPDLHSELNLSSLELGDSALYFCASSRRDRGSGNTIYFGEGSWLTVV.

The table lists this clone with a count of one. V usage is TRBV15 and J usage is TRBJ2-3; the D is unclear. The germline V gene encodes CDR1 LNHNV and CDR2 YYDKDF (reference sequence). V was cut by 0 bases and J by 6 bases, with 7 bases left in between. The CDR3 totals 13 residues. This chain's CDR3 is CATSRDPGDTQYF. The CDR3 DNA reads as TGTGCCACCAGCAGAGATCCCGGGGATACGCAGTATTTT.

This chain uses TRBV13 with TRBJ2-2, with D possibly matching TRBD1 (5 bases). The germline V and J ends were trimmed by 9 bases and 6 bases, with 8 bases remaining between them. CDR1 is PRHDT and CDR2 is FYEKMQ in the germline V gene (reference sequence). The CDR3 sequence is 11 residues long. The CDR3 reads CASGRAGELFF. Written as DNA, the CDR3 is TGTGCCAGTGGCAGGGCCGGGGAGCTGTTTTTT.

Here the CDR3 DNA reads TGTGCCAGCAGCTTAGATACCAGTCAGCCCCAGCATTTT. Protein: CASSLDTSQPQHF. The chain has TRBV11-2 and TRBJ1-5; D is uncertain. This CDR3 is 13 amino acids long. V lost 0 bases and J lost 6, with 6 bases in between. Germline V CDR1 and CDR2: SGHAT, FQNNGV.

V is TRBV3-1 (or the pseudogene TRBV3-2) and J is TRBJ1-1; TRBD1 might be the D (5 bases). The CDR3 has 16 amino acids. V was trimmed by 0 bases and J by 1 base, leaving 12 bases between them. Germline CDR1 reads LGHDT; CDR2 reads YNNKEL (reference sequence). The CDR3 nucleotides are TGTGCCAGCAGCCAAGACAGGGCCCTTCCGAACACTGAAGCTTTCTTT. The encoded protein is CASSQDRALPNTEAFF.

The chain employs TRBV7-2 and TRBJ2-2; D perhaps matches TRBD2 (6 bases). The V gene lost 5 bases and the J gene lost 2 bases, with 15 bases spanning the gap. CDR1 and CDR2 from the germline V gene are SGHTA and FQGNSA. The CDR3 loop spans 16 amino acids. DNA for the CDR3: TGTGCCAGCAGCCCGCGCGGGACGGGAAACACCGGGGAGCTGTTTTTT. Amino acids: CASSPRGTGNTGELFF.

V is TRBV7-9 and J is TRBJ1-1, with unresolved D. Germline V CDR1 and CDR2: SEHNR, FQNEAQ (reference sequence). Trimming took 5 bases from V and 4 from J, leaving 17 bases between them. The CDR3 spans 15 residues. CDR3 sequence reads: CASSPDLFTSTEAFF. The CDR3 coding sequence is TGTGCCAGCAGCCCGGATCTTTTCACGAGCACTGAAGCTTTCTTT.

Points on this clone: Its ends do not fully match the called genes, so a read error is possible. The chain's CDR3 is CASSPRTSTSALRIF. The CDR3 bases are TGTGCCAGTAGTCCTCGGACTAGCACCTCGGCTTTAAGGATCTTC. The chain employs TRBV19 and TRBJ2-1, with 8 positions matching TRBD2. The V gene's germline CDR1 is LNHDA and CDR2 SQIVND (reference sequence). CDR3 size: 15 residues.

This clone was seen once. CDR3: CASSLTRSTDTQYF. CDR3 DNA: TGTGCCAGCAGCTTAACTAGAAGCACAGATACGCAGTATTTT. The rearrangement uses TRBV7-6 and TRBJ2-3; the D gene is possibly TRBD2 (5 bases). The CDR3 is 14 amino acids. V was cut by 2 bases and J by 0 bases, with 6 bases left in between. Germline V gene data show CDR1 as SGHVS and CDR2 as FNYEAQ.

This rearrangement joins TRBV24-1 to TRBJ1-3; the D is unclear. V lost 6 bases to trimming and J lost 3 bases, with 8 bases between them. Germline loops: CDR1 KGHDR, CDR2 SFDVKD. The CDR3 covers 13 residues. The chain's CDR3 is CATSKRDGNTIYF. In nucleotides, the CDR3 is TGTGCCACCAGTAAAAGGGATGGAAACACCATATATTTT.

V usage is TRBV10-2 and J usage is TRBJ2-2; D ambiguous. Trimming took 3 bases from V and 6 from J, leaving 14 bases between them. CDR1 and CDR2 from the germline V gene are WSHSY and SAAADI. The length of the CDR3 is 15 residues. For the CDR3, the DNA is TGCGCCAGCAGTGAAGTTCCCCTAGTGGCCGGGGAGCTGTTTTTT. It specifies CASSEVPLVAGELFF.